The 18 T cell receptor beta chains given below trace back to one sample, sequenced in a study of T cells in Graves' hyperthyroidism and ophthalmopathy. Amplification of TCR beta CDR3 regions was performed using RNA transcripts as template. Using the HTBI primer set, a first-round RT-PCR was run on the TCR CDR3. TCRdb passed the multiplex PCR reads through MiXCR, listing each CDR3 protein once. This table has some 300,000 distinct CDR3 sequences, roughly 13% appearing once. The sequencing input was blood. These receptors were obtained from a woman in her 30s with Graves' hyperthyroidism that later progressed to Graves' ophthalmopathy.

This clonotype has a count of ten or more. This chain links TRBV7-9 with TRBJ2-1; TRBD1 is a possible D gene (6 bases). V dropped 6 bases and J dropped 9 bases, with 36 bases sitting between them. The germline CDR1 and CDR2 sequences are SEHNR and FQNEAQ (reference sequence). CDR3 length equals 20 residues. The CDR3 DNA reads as TGTGCCAGCAGTCACCCCGTCTCTAGCTCTGCACCGTCAGGGGAGATTGAGCAGTTCTTC. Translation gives CASSHPVSSSAPSGEIEQFF.

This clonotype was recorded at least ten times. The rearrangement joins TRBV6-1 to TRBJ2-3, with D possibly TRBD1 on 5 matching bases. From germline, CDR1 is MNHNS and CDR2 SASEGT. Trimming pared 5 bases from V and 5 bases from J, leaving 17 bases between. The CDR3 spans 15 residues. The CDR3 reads CASSYNWGTGDTQYF. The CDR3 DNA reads TGTGCCAGCAGTTATAATTGGGGCACAGGAGATACGCAGTATTTT.

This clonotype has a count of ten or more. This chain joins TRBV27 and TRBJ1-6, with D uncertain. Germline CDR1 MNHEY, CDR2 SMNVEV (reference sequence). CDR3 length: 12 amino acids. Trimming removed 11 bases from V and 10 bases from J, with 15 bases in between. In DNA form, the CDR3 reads TGTGCCTCTAGCAGAACGGGATCACCCCTCCACTTT. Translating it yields CASSRTGSPLHF.

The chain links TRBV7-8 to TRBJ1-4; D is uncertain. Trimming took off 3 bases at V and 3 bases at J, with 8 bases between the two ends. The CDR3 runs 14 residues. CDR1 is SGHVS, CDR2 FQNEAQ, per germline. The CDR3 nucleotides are TGTGCCAGCAGCTTGGACGGACCTAATGAAAAACTGTTTTTT. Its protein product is CASSLDGPNEKLFF.

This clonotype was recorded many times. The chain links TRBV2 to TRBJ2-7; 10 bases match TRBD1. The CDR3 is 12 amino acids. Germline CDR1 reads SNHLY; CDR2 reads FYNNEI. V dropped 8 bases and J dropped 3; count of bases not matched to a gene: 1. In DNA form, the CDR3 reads TGTGCCAGCGGGACAGGGGTCTACGAGCAGTACTTC. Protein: CASGTGVYEQYF.

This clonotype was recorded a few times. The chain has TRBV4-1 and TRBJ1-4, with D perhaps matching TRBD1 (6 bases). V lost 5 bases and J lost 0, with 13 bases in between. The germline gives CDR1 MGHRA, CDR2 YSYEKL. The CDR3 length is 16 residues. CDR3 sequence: CASSYREGATNEKLFF. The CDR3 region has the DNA TGCGCCAGCAGCTACCGGGAGGGGGCAACTAATGAAAAACTGTTTTTT.

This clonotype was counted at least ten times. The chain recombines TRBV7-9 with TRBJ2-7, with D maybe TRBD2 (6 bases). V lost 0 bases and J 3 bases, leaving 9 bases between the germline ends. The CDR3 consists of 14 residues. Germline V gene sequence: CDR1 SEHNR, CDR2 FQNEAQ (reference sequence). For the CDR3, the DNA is TGTGCCAGCAGCTTAGCGCAGGAGGGCTACGAGCAGTACTTC. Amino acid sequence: CASSLAQEGYEQYF.

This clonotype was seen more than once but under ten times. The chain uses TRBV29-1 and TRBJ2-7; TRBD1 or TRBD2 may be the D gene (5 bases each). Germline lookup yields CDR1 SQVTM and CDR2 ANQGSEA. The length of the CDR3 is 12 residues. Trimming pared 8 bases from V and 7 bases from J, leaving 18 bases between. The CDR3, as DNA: TGCAGCATTGGAATTGGGGGTTGGGAGCAGTACTTC. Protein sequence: CSIGIGGWEQYF.

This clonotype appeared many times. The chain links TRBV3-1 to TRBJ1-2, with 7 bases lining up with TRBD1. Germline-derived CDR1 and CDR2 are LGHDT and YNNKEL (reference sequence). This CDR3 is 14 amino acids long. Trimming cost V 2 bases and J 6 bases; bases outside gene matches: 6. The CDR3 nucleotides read TGTGCCAGCAGCCAATTGAAGGGGGCCGATGGCTACACCTTC. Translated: CASSQLKGADGYTF.

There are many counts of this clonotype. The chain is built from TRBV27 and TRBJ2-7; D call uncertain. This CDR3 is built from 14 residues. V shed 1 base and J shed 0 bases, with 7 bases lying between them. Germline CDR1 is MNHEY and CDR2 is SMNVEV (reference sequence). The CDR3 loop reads CASSLLGGSYEQYF. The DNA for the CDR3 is TGTGCCAGCAGTTTATTGGGCGGCTCCTACGAGCAGTACTTC.

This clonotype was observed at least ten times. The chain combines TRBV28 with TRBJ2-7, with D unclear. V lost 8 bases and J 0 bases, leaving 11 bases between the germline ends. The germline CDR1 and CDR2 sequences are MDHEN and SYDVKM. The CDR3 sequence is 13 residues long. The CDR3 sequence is CASRLASSYEQYF. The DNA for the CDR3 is TGTGCCAGCCGTCTTGCTAGCTCCTACGAGCAGTACTTC.

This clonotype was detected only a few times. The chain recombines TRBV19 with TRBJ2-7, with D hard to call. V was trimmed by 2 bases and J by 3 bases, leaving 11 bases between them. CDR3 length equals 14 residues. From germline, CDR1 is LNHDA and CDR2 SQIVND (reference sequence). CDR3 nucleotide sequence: TGTGCCAGTAGTATATTCGTAGGAAACTACGAGCAGTACTTC. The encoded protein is CASSIFVGNYEQYF.

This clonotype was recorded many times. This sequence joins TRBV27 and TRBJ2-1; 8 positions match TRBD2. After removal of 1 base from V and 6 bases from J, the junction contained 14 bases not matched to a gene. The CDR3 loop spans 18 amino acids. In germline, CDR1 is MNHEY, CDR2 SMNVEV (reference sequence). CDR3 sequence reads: CASSLLGVEREGPNEQFF. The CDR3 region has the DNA TGTGCCAGCAGTTTATTAGGAGTTGAACGGGAGGGCCCCAATGAGCAGTTCTTC.

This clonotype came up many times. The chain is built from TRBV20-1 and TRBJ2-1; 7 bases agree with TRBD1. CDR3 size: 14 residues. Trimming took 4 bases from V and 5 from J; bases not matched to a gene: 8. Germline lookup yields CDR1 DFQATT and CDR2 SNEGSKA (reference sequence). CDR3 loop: CSAIFRDRHNEQFF. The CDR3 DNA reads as TGCAGTGCTATTTTCCGGGACAGACACAATGAGCAGTTCTTC.

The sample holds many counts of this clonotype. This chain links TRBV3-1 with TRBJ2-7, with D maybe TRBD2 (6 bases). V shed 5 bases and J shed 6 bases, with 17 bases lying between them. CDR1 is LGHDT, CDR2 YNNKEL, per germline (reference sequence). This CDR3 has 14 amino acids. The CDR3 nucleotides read TGTGCCAGCAGCGGGCCCTCCCGGGGGAGCGAGCAGTACTTC. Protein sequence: CASSGPSRGSEQYF.

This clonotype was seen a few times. CDR3 bases: TGTGCCAGCAGCTCTTACACCGGGACAGGGGGGATTTACGAGCAGTACTTC. This gives the protein CASSSYTGTGGIYEQYF. The chain has TRBV27 and TRBJ2-7, with 11 bases that match TRBD1. This CDR3 has 17 residues. From germline, CDR1 is MNHEY and CDR2 SMNVEV (reference sequence). Trimming at V came to 6 bases and at J to 4 bases, leaving 14 bases not matched to a gene.

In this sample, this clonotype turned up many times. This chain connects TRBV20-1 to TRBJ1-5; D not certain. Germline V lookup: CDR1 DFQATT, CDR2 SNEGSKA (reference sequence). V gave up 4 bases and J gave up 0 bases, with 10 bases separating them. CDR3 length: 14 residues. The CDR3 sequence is CSAKIGNSNQPQHF. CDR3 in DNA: TGCAGTGCTAAGATAGGGAATAGCAATCAGCCCCAGCATTTT.

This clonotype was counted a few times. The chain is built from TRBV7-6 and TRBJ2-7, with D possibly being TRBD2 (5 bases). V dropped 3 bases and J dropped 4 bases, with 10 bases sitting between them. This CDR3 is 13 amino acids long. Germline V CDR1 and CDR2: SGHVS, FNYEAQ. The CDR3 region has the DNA TGTGCCAGCAGCTTCCGGACGGGGTACGAGCAGTACTTC. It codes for CASSFRTGYEQYF.